This note documents a single T cell receptor beta chain sequence. Antigen: not known. CTLA-4 blockade with ipilimumab, together with focal radiation, was given to patients with chemo-refractory metastatic non-small-cell lung cancer. The repertoire was sequenced with immunoSEQ multiplex PCR; TCRdb's copy has only in-frame clones and lacks some. Counted here are some 15,000 clones, 87% occurring once; the ten biggest clones make up roughly 14%. This entry belongs to a study of radiotherapy plus CTLA-4 blockade in lung cancer. Overall study results and limits: In blood, tumor-derived TCR clones expanded after radiotherapy plus ipilimumab. In blood, early T cell clone dynamics reportedly predicted response best, together with interferon-beta.

The CDR3 consists of 13 residues. In germline, CDR1 is SQVTM, CDR2 ANQGSEA. With V trimmed by 2 bases and J by 6 bases, 3 bases remained unmatched. The chain links TRBV29-1 to TRBJ2-1; 8 bases fit TRBD1. This sequence originates from a human donor with non-small cell lung cancer that progressed on radiotherapy plus ipilimumab. Some clones in this sample may be carry-over from other donors' samples. The sample consisted of peripheral blood, taken from a patient treated with radiotherapy plus ipilimumab. The CDR3 reads CSVESGQVNEQFF. CDR3 nucleotides: TGCAGCGTTGAATCGGGACAGGTCAATGAGCAGTTCTTC.